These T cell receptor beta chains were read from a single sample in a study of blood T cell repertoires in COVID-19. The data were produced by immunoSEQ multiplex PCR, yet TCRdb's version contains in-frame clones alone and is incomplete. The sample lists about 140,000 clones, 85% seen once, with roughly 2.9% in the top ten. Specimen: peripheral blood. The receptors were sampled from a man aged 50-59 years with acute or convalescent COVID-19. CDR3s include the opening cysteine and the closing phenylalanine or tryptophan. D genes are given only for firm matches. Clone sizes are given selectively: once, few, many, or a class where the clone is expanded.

CDR3aa: CASSIVGANSGNTIYF; CDR3nt: TGTGCCAGTAGTATTGTAGGGGCAAACTCTGGAAACACCATATATTTT; j_gene: TRBJ1-3; v_gene: TRBV19; len: 16; d_gene: NA; abundance: NA
CDR3aa: CASTPGQGYGYTF; CDR3nt: TGTGCCAGCACCCCGGGACAGGGGTATGGCTACACCTTC; j_gene: TRBJ1-2; v_gene: TRBV28; len: 13; d_gene: TRBD1; abundance: NA
CDR3aa: CSASAPRNSPLHF; CDR3nt: TGCAGTGCTAGTGCCCCGAGGAATTCACCCCTCCACTTT; j_gene: TRBJ1-6; v_gene: TRBV20-1; len: 13; d_gene: NA; abundance: once
CDR3aa: CASSIQDSSSNEQFF; CDR3nt: TGTGCCAGTAGTATACAGGACAGTAGCTCCAATGAGCAGTTCTTC; j_gene: TRBJ2-1; v_gene: TRBV19; len: 15; d_gene: NA; abundance: NA
CDR3aa: CASSSGLKVNYGYTF; CDR3nt: TGTGCCAGCAGCTCTGGACTCAAAGTTAACTATGGCTACACCTTC; j_gene: TRBJ1-2; v_gene: TRBV7-8; len: 15; d_gene: NA; abundance: few
CDR3aa: CASSPGLAGATDTQYF; CDR3nt: TGTGCCAGCAGCCCGGGACTAGCGGGGGCCACAGATACGCAGTATTTT; j_gene: TRBJ2-3; v_gene: TRBV5-4; len: 16; d_gene: TRBD2; abundance: once
CDR3aa: CASSYSSTPDTQYF; CDR3nt: TGTGCCAGCAGTTACTCGTCTACCCCAGATACGCAGTATTTT; j_gene: TRBJ2-3; v_gene: TRBV6-5; len: 14; d_gene: NA; abundance: NA
CDR3aa: CASSEGQGLGIQYF; CDR3nt: TGCGCCAGCAGTGAAGGACAGGGTCTCGGCATTCAGTACTTC; j_gene: TRBJ2-4; v_gene: TRBV10-1; len: 14; d_gene: TRBD1; abundance: NA
CDR3aa: CSVKQGPSSYNEQFF; CDR3nt: TGCAGCGTCAAGCAGGGGCCGAGCTCCTACAATGAGCAGTTCTTC; j_gene: TRBJ2-1; v_gene: TRBV29-1; len: 15; d_gene: NA; abundance: once
CDR3aa: CASSVGGRADTQYF; CDR3nt: TGTGCCAGCAGCGTAGGAGGGCGAGCAGATACGCAGTATTTT; j_gene: TRBJ2-3; v_gene: TRBV9; len: 14; d_gene: NA; abundance: NA
CDR3aa: CASSLAASGYEQYF; CDR3nt: TGCGCCAGCAGCTTGGCCGCTAGCGGGTACGAGCAGTACTTC; j_gene: TRBJ2-7; v_gene: TRBV5-1; len: 14; d_gene: TRBD2; abundance: NA
CDR3aa: CASSPGLADYNEQFF; CDR3nt: TGTGCCAGCAGCCCCGGACTAGCGGACTACAATGAGCAGTTCTTC; j_gene: TRBJ2-1; v_gene: TRBV11-3; len: 15; d_gene: TRBD2; abundance: NA
CDR3aa: CASRPQGASNQPQHF; CDR3nt: TGTGCCAGCAGACCTCAGGGGGCAAGCAATCAGCCCCAGCATTTT; j_gene: TRBJ1-5; v_gene: TRBV6-5; len: 15; d_gene: TRBD1; abundance: NA
CDR3aa: CASSPPTGVPVEETEAFF; CDR3nt: TGTGCCAGCAGTCCGCCGACAGGGGTGCCGGTAGAGGAGACTGAAGCTTTCTTT; j_gene: TRBJ1-1; v_gene: TRBV28; len: 18; d_gene: TRBD1; abundance: NA
CDR3aa: CASSAGQDYGYTF; CDR3nt: TGTGCCAGCAGCGCCGGACAGGACTATGGCTACACCTTC; j_gene: TRBJ1-2; v_gene: TRBV9; len: 13; d_gene: TRBD1; abundance: once
CDR3aa: CASSIDSYEQFF; CDR3nt: TGTGCCAGCAGCATAGACAGTTATGAGCAGTTCTTC; j_gene: TRBJ2-1; v_gene: TRBV9; len: 12; d_gene: NA; abundance: few
CDR3aa: CASSMGQGILYEQYF; CDR3nt: TGTGCCAGCAGCATGGGACAGGGAATCCTCTACGAGCAGTACTTC; j_gene: TRBJ2-7; v_gene: TRBV11-3; len: 15; d_gene: TRBD1; abundance: NA
CDR3aa: CASSDQVNSPLHF; CDR3nt: TGTGCCAGCAGTGACCAGGTTAATTCACCCCTCCACTTT; j_gene: TRBJ1-6; v_gene: TRBV6-1; len: 13; d_gene: NA; abundance: NA
CDR3aa: CASSQGGGGARRNQPQHF; CDR3nt: TGTGCCAGCAGCCAAGGGGGCGGGGGCGCCCGCAGGAATCAGCCCCAGCATTTT; j_gene: TRBJ1-5; v_gene: TRBV3-1/TRBV3-2; len: 18; d_gene: NA; abundance: NA
CDR3aa: CASSDIGGRSYEQYF; CDR3nt: TGTGCCAGTAGTGATATAGGGGGAAGGTCCTACGAGCAGTACTTC; j_gene: TRBJ2-7; v_gene: TRBV19; len: 15; d_gene: NA; abundance: NA
CDR3aa: CAGGLTPRAFF; CDR3nt: TGTGCCGGGGGGTTGACGCCGAGAGCTTTCTTT; j_gene: TRBJ1-1; v_gene: TRBV6-5; len: 11; d_gene: NA; abundance: NA
CDR3aa: CASSYSAGNQETQYF; CDR3nt: TGTGCCAGCAGTTACTCCGCGGGCAACCAAGAGACCCAGTACTTC; j_gene: TRBJ2-5; v_gene: TRBV6-2/TRBV6-3; len: 15; d_gene: NA; abundance: NA
CDR3aa: CASSPSALAGVGEQFF; CDR3nt: TGTGCCAGCAGCCCGTCTGCGCTAGCGGGGGTGGGTGAGCAGTTCTTC; j_gene: TRBJ2-1; v_gene: TRBV7-2; len: 16; d_gene: TRBD2; abundance: NA
CDR3aa: CASSLGRGASLPNKNIQYF; CDR3nt: TGTGCCAGCAGCTTAGGGCGGGGAGCTTCACTCCCTAACAAAAACATTCAGTACTTC; j_gene: TRBJ2-4; v_gene: TRBV11-2; len: 19; d_gene: NA; abundance: NA
CDR3aa: CATSETGETYNEQFF; CDR3nt: TGTGCCACCAGTGAAACAGGGGAAACTTACAATGAGCAGTTCTTC; j_gene: TRBJ2-1; v_gene: TRBV24-1; len: 15; d_gene: TRBD1; abundance: NA
CDR3aa: CASSTRPQAQAFF; CDR3nt: TGTGCCAGCAGCACTAGACCCCAGGCCCAAGCTTTCTTT; j_gene: TRBJ1-1; v_gene: TRBV11-2; len: 13; d_gene: NA; abundance: NA
CDR3aa: CASSYDREGMEQYF; CDR3nt: TGTGCCAGCAGTTACGACAGGGAAGGAATGGAGCAGTACTTC; j_gene: TRBJ2-7; v_gene: TRBV6-5; len: 14; d_gene: TRBD1; abundance: NA
CDR3aa: CASSLAAAGPYNEQFF; CDR3nt: TGTGCCAGCAGCTTGGCGGCGGCGGGTCCCTACAATGAGCAGTTCTTC; j_gene: TRBJ2-1; v_gene: TRBV5-4; len: 16; d_gene: NA; abundance: NA
CDR3aa: CASSLQGSFNQPQHF; CDR3nt: TGTGCCAGCAGTCTACAGGGGTCTTTCAATCAGCCCCAGCATTTT; j_gene: TRBJ1-5; v_gene: TRBV27; len: 15; d_gene: TRBD1; abundance: NA
CDR3aa: CATSDTSGETDTQYF; CDR3nt: TGTGCCACCAGTGACACTAGCGGTGAGACAGATACGCAGTATTTT; j_gene: TRBJ2-3; v_gene: TRBV24-1; len: 15; d_gene: TRBD2; abundance: NA
CDR3aa: CATSTVAGFTDTQYF; CDR3nt: TGTGCCACCAGCACCGTAGCGGGTTTCACAGATACGCAGTATTTT; j_gene: TRBJ2-3; v_gene: TRBV15; len: 15; d_gene: TRBD2; abundance: NA
CDR3aa: CASSVTSGGLTYEQYF; CDR3nt: TGTGCCAGCAGCGTGACTAGCGGGGGGCTAACCTACGAGCAGTACTTC; j_gene: TRBJ2-7; v_gene: TRBV7-8; len: 16; d_gene: TRBD2; abundance: once
CDR3aa: CASSLGLAGGTYEQYF; CDR3nt: TGCGCCAGCAGCTTGGGACTAGCGGGGGGTACCTACGAGCAGTACTTC; j_gene: TRBJ2-7; v_gene: TRBV5-1; len: 16; d_gene: TRBD2; abundance: NA
CDR3aa: CASSSPGVGEKLFF; CDR3nt: TGTGCCAGTAGTTCACCCGGAGTTGGTGAAAAACTGTTTTTT; j_gene: TRBJ1-4; v_gene: TRBV19; len: 14; d_gene: NA; abundance: NA
CDR3aa: CASSLLDSNNSPLHF; CDR3nt: TGCGCCAGCAGCTTGCTGGACAGCAATAATTCACCCCTCCACTTT; j_gene: TRBJ1-6; v_gene: TRBV5-1; len: 15; d_gene: NA; abundance: NA
CDR3aa: CASSPISPIDNEQFF; CDR3nt: TGTGCCAGCTCACCAATATCGCCTATTGACAATGAGCAGTTCTTC; j_gene: TRBJ2-1; v_gene: TRBV18; len: 15; d_gene: NA; abundance: few
CDR3aa: CASSPPDSYNEQFF; CDR3nt: TGCGCCAGCAGCCCCCCGGACAGCTACAATGAGCAGTTCTTC; j_gene: TRBJ2-1; v_gene: TRBV5-1; len: 14; d_gene: NA; abundance: NA
CDR3aa: CAWGRQGRNQPQHF; CDR3nt: TGTGCCTGGGGTCGACAGGGAAGGAATCAGCCCCAGCATTTT; j_gene: TRBJ1-5; v_gene: TRBV30; len: 14; d_gene: TRBD1; abundance: NA
CDR3aa: CASSLSDSSNYGYTF; CDR3nt: TGTGCCAGCAGCTTATCGGACAGTTCTAACTATGGCTACACCTTC; j_gene: TRBJ1-2; v_gene: TRBV11-2; len: 15; d_gene: NA; abundance: NA
CDR3aa: CASSLSGSTDTQYF; CDR3nt: TGTGCCAGCAGCTTGAGCGGGAGCACAGATACGCAGTATTTT; j_gene: TRBJ2-3; v_gene: TRBV5-5; len: 14; d_gene: NA; abundance: NA
CDR3aa: CASSQEGIAGGLSWETQYF; CDR3nt: TGCGCCAGCAGCCAAGAGGGGATAGCGGGAGGGCTCTCTTGGGAGACCCAGTACTTC; j_gene: TRBJ2-5; v_gene: TRBV4-1; len: 19; d_gene: TRBD2; abundance: NA
CDR3aa: CATSTGGNYGYTF; CDR3nt: TGTGCCACCTCAACTGGAGGGAACTATGGCTACACCTTC; j_gene: TRBJ1-2; v_gene: TRBV28; len: 13; d_gene: NA; abundance: NA
CDR3aa: CASGTASSYEQYF; CDR3nt: TGTGCCAGTGGGACAGCCAGCTCCTACGAGCAGTACTTC; j_gene: TRBJ2-7; v_gene: TRBV7-2; len: 13; d_gene: TRBD1; abundance: few
CDR3aa: CASSPYRVEDYGYTF; CDR3nt: TGTGCCAGCAGCCCTTACAGGGTCGAAGACTATGGCTACACCTTC; j_gene: TRBJ1-2; v_gene: TRBV9; len: 15; d_gene: NA; abundance: NA
CDR3aa: CASSQGQGTNEKLFF; CDR3nt: TGTGCCAGCAGCCAAGGACAGGGAACTAATGAAAAACTGTTTTTT; j_gene: TRBJ1-4; v_gene: TRBV4-2; len: 15; d_gene: TRBD1; abundance: NA
CDR3aa: CASSWSEPNSPLHF; CDR3nt: TGTGCCAGTAGTTGGAGTGAACCGAATTCACCCCTCCACTTT; j_gene: TRBJ1-6; v_gene: TRBV19; len: 14; d_gene: NA; abundance: NA
CDR3aa: CASTNLLVGRVDEQFF; CDR3nt: TGTGCCAGCACCAACCTACTAGTTGGAAGAGTCGATGAGCAGTTCTTC; j_gene: TRBJ2-1; v_gene: TRBV7-8; len: 16; d_gene: NA; abundance: NA
CDR3aa: CASSVGTVGNTIYF; CDR3nt: TGTGCCAGCAGCGTCGGGACAGTCGGAAACACCATATATTTT; j_gene: TRBJ1-3; v_gene: TRBV9; len: 14; d_gene: TRBD1; abundance: NA
CDR3aa: CASSPGTGFTGELFF; CDR3nt: TGTGCCAGCAGCCCCGGGACAGGGTTCACCGGGGAGCTGTTTTTT; j_gene: TRBJ2-2; v_gene: TRBV5-8; len: 15; d_gene: TRBD1; abundance: NA
CDR3aa: CASTLRGGQEAFF; CDR3nt: TGTGCCAGCACCTTAAGAGGGGGACAGGAAGCTTTCTTT; j_gene: TRBJ1-1; v_gene: TRBV5-6; len: 13; d_gene: TRBD1; abundance: NA
CDR3aa: CASSTGQDTDTQYF; CDR3nt: TGCGCCAGCAGCACCGGACAGGACACAGATACGCAGTATTTT; j_gene: TRBJ2-3; v_gene: TRBV5-1; len: 14; d_gene: TRBD1; abundance: NA
CDR3aa: CASSEYPQGDNSPLHF; CDR3nt: TGTGCCAGCAGTGAATATCCCCAGGGGGATAATTCACCCCTCCACTTT; j_gene: TRBJ1-6; v_gene: TRBV25-1; len: 16; d_gene: TRBD1; abundance: NA
CDR3aa: CATSDPRTRGDTQYF; CDR3nt: TGTGCCACCAGTGACCCCCGGACTAGGGGAGATACGCAGTATTTT; j_gene: TRBJ2-3; v_gene: TRBV24-1; len: 15; d_gene: TRBD2; abundance: NA
CDR3aa: CASSKGDKSSYNSPLHF; CDR3nt: TGTGCCAGCAGCAAAGGGGACAAGAGCTCCTATAATTCACCCCTCCACTTT; j_gene: TRBJ1-6; v_gene: TRBV21-1; len: 17; d_gene: NA; abundance: NA